The present T cell receptor beta chain was sequenced within a study of blood T cell repertoires in COVID-19. Study details: The origin of the acute and convalescent COVID-19 samples was the United States, Italy and Spain. T cells, B-cell-depleted T cells, or PBMCs supplied cDNA or gDNA.

As originally analysed: Researchers report that nucleated cell counts were estimated from reference gene primer amplification. Measured with immunoSEQ multiplex PCR; TCRdb has only the in-frame clones, and not every one. V and J calls and clone size are those listed in that table; D and trimming were worked out from the DNA. The sample yields 60,000 or so clones, 90% seen once. The ends were cut back, 2 bases at V and 1 base at J, with 12 bases in the middle. The germline gives CDR1 SGHRS, CDR2 YFSETQ. The CDR3 has 15 residues. This clonotype was obtained from a man between 60 and 75 years old with active COVID-19. The chain recombines TRBV5-1 with TRBJ1-1, with D perhaps TRBD1 (6 bases). The sample taken for sequencing was peripheral blood. DNA of the CDR3: TGCGCCAGCAGCTTTGGACAGTCGCCGAACACTGAAGCTTTCTTT. Translated: CASSFGQSPNTEAFF.